This entry is about one TCR beta chain. Its antigen is unknown. From germline, CDR1 is KGHSH and CDR2 LQKENI. With V trimmed by 3 bases and J by 4 bases, 1 base remained unmatched. This CDR3 is built from 13 residues. The data derive from a study of cytomegalovirus exposure and HLA in healthy donors. Study results and caveats: As a later analysis showed, a missense DCLRE1C variant was linked to trimming of TCR beta V- and J-genes. Per a prior analysis, the majority of TCR beta V segments were productive roughly 90% or roughly 30% of the time. It is likely that the observed cluster of highly shared sequence variants was a sequencing artifact.

The PCR made use of 60 Vbeta and 13 Jbeta primers. The method was immunoSEQ multiplex PCR; TCRdb's version includes in-frame clones alone and lacks a portion of them. The sample has roughly 150,000 clones; 80% to 85% are singletons. At the time of sampling, donors were nominally healthy, though unrecorded immune exposures were likely. The gene calls are TRBV18 and TRBJ1-2; TRBD1 agrees at 8 bases. The sequence came from a man between 45 and 60 years old in good health and CMV-seropositive. The specimen was PBMCs. The CDR3 loop reads CASSPDRVYGYTF. The CDR3 bases are TGTGCCAGCTCACCGGACAGGGTCTATGGCTACACCTTC.